The 29 T cell receptor beta chains given below trace back to one sample, sequenced in a study of CD8 T cells in Susac syndrome. RNA totalling roughly 0.45 to 1 ug underwent reverse transcription with random hexamers. TCRdb independently ran MiXCR on the immunoSEQ multiplex PCR reads; one entry per CDR3 protein. The sample contains 150,000 or so distinct CDR3 sequences, approximately 95% of which appear only once. Source material: CD4+ T cells from PBMCs. Receptor source: a human donor with Susac syndrome.

The chain links TRBV2 to TRBJ1-4, with unresolved D. Trimming left V 3 bases short and J 0 bases short, with 8 bases between. Germline V gene data show CDR1 as SNHLY and CDR2 as FYNNEI. The CDR3 has 15 amino acids. The CDR3 region is CASSEIRATNEKLFF. The CDR3 DNA sequence: TGTGCCAGCAGTGAGATCCGGGCAACTAATGAAAAACTGTTTTTT.

The rearrangement joins TRBV2 to TRBJ2-3; D is perhaps TRBD1 or TRBD2 (5 bases each). This CDR3 region has 15 residues. The ends were cut back, 4 bases at V and 3 bases at J, with 14 bases in the middle. Germline CDR1 SNHLY, CDR2 FYNNEI. CDR3 amino acids: CASSGGAFGTDTQYF. The CDR3 nucleotides read TGTGCCAGCAGTGGAGGGGCCTTTGGAACAGATACGCAGTATTTT.

This clonotype has just one count. The CDR3 loop is CSAGSAATNEKLFF. The CDR3 DNA reads as TGCAGTGCTGGCAGCGCTGCAACTAATGAAAAACTGTTTTTT. This chain links TRBV20-1 with TRBJ1-4; D ambiguous. The CDR3 is 14 amino acids. V was clipped by 5 bases and J by 0 bases, with 10 bases between them. Germline CDR1 DFQATT, CDR2 SNEGSKA (reference sequence).

This chain joins TRBV4-3 and TRBJ2-2, with 8 nucleotides matching TRBD1. V trimming: 4 bases; J trimming: 6 bases; junction bases outside the gene matches: 7. In germline, CDR1 is LGHNA, CDR2 YSLEER. This CDR3 has 15 amino acids. The CDR3 DNA sequence: TGCGCCAGCAGCCCCGAGGACAGGGTGTCCGGGGAGCTGTTTTTT. It yields the protein CASSPEDRVSGELFF.

This rearrangement joins TRBV30 to TRBJ1-1, with D perhaps TRBD1 (5 bases). There are 13 residues in the CDR3. Germline lookup yields CDR1 GTSNPN and CDR2 SVGIG (reference sequence). Trimming stripped 1 base from V and 3 bases from J, with 9 bases between. CDR3 amino acids: CAWSGGSHTEAFF. The CDR3 coding sequence is TGTGCCTGGAGTGGGGGGAGTCACACTGAAGCTTTCTTT.

The genes are TRBV20-1 and TRBJ2-3, with D possibly TRBD1 on 6 matching bases. Germline lookup yields CDR1 DFQATT and CDR2 SNEGSKA (reference sequence). There are 15 residues in the CDR3. Trimming stripped 4 bases from V and 3 bases from J, with 17 bases between. The DNA of the CDR3 is TGCAGTGCTATCCAACCCCGGACAGCTACAGATACGCAGTATTTT. Translation gives CSAIQPRTATDTQYF.

In DNA form, the CDR3 reads TGTGCCTGGAGTGCGCTCTTGACACAGTACGAGCAGTACTTC. It translates to CAWSALLTQYEQYF. The chain couples TRBV30 to TRBJ2-7; D is uncertain. The V gene lost 1 base and the J gene lost 4 bases, with 14 bases spanning the gap. This CDR3 spans 14 amino acids. Germline V lookup: CDR1 GTSNPN, CDR2 SVGIG (reference sequence).

J is TRBJ2-7 and V is TRBV29-1; a possible D gene is TRBD1 (6 bases). V lost 7 bases and J lost 3, with 13 bases in between. CDR1 SQVTM and CDR2 ANQGSEA come from the germline V gene. The CDR3 has 12 amino acids. As DNA, the CDR3 is TGCAGCGCACGGGACACCAACTACGAGCAGTACTTC. Amino acids: CSARDTNYEQYF.

This sequence joins TRBV29-1 and TRBJ2-4, with D unresolved. Germline V gene lookup returns CDR1 SQVTM and CDR2 ANQGSEA. V lost 5 bases and J 4 bases, leaving 9 bases between the germline ends. The CDR3 consists of 12 residues. Here the CDR3 reads CSVTLTKNIQYF. The CDR3, as DNA: TGCAGCGTTACGTTGACAAAAAACATTCAGTACTTC.

The V and J genes are TRBV18 and TRBJ1-2, with TRBD1 identical over 12 bases. V trimming: 1 base; J trimming: 8 bases; junction bases outside the gene matches: 8. The CDR3 has 16 amino acids. Germline loops: CDR1 KGHSH, CDR2 LQKENI. The CDR3 coding sequence is TGTGCCAGCTCACCACTTCCGGGACAGGGGGCGAGCGGCTACACCTTC. Its translation is CASSPLPGQGASGYTF.

V and J are TRBV12-3 or TRBV12-4 and TRBJ2-1; no clear D gene. V was trimmed by 2 bases and J by 7 bases, leaving 9 bases between them. This CDR3 spans 13 amino acids. CDR3 nucleotides: TGTGCCAGCAGTTTATCTGTAGCAAATGAGCAGTTCTTC. This codes for CASSLSVANEQFF.

This chain joins TRBV6-2 or TRBV6-3 and TRBJ1-6; 7 bases fit TRBD1. The V gene's germline CDR1 is MNHEY and CDR2 SVGEGT. This CDR3 spans 13 amino acids. V lost 10 bases, J lost 7 bases, and 7 bases stayed unmatched. The DNA of the CDR3 is TGTGCCACCCTGGACAGGAGAAATTCACCCCTCCACTTT. This encodes CATLDRRNSPLHF.

The rearrangement uses TRBV29-1 and TRBJ2-3; D is possibly TRBD2 (6 bases). Germline V gene data show CDR1 as SQVTM and CDR2 as ANQGSEA. Trimming cost V 6 bases and J 6 bases, with 19 bases left between them. CDR3 length: 14 residues. In nucleotides, the CDR3 is TGCAGCGTGGCCCTAGCCGGGAGATTGGATACGCAGTATTTT. Translating it yields CSVALAGRLDTQYF.

V is TRBV6-6 and J is TRBJ1-2; D remains unclear. This CDR3 is 10 amino acids long. Germline V CDR1 and CDR2: MNHNY, SVGAGI (reference sequence). Between the trimmed V and J ends, which lost 6 bases and 4 bases, there was a span of 3 bases. The chain's CDR3 is CASRTYGYTF. The CDR3 DNA follows: TGTGCCAGCAGGACCTATGGCTACACCTTC.

V gene TRBV19 combines with J gene TRBJ2-7; D is perhaps TRBD2 (6 bases). This CDR3 contains 13 residues. Trimming took off 5 bases at V and 3 bases at J, with 11 bases between the two ends. Germline V gene lookup returns CDR1 LNHDA and CDR2 SQIVND (reference sequence). The CDR3 here is CASSAGSSYEQYF. The CDR3 DNA reads TGTGCCAGTAGTGCGGGATCTAGCTACGAGCAGTACTTC.

The rearrangement joins TRBV5-1 to TRBJ2-7; 7 positions agree with TRBD1. Trimming cost V 4 bases and J 2 bases; bases outside gene matches: 6. The CDR3 extends over 14 amino acids. From germline, CDR1 is SGHRS and CDR2 YFSETQ. In DNA, the CDR3 is TGCGCCAGCAGCCGTCAAGGGGGCGCCTACGAGCAGTACGTC. This translates into CASSRQGGAYEQYV.

The gene calls are TRBV7-8 and TRBJ2-1; 11 nucleotides match TRBD2. From germline, CDR1 is SGHVS and CDR2 FQNEAQ. J was trimmed by 6 bases and V by 5 bases; bases with no gene match: 6. The CDR3 sequence is 15 residues long. The CDR3 reads CASSTRLAGTNEQFF. DNA for the CDR3: TGTGCCAGCAGCACCCGACTAGCGGGAACCAATGAGCAGTTCTTC.

The chain uses TRBV5-1 and TRBJ2-5, with TRBD2 as a possible D gene (5 bases). V lost 7 bases and J lost 1, with 17 bases in between. Germline-derived CDR1 and CDR2 are SGHRS and YFSETQ. This CDR3 spans 15 amino acids. The CDR3 loop is CASHTKPGFQETQYF. CDR3 bases: TGCGCCAGCCATACTAAACCGGGGTTCCAAGAGACCCAGTACTTC.

The chain joins TRBV20-1 to TRBJ1-1; TRBD1 might be the D (5 bases). Germline V gene sequence: CDR1 DFQATT, CDR2 SNEGSKA (reference sequence). This CDR3 is built from 11 residues. Trimming removed 6 bases from V and 5 bases from J, with 10 bases in between. The CDR3 loop is CSAPEGTEAFF. The CDR3, as DNA: TGCAGTGCCCCTGAGGGGACTGAAGCTTTCTTT.

The table lists this clonotype with a count of one. This chain joins TRBV6-6 and TRBJ1-2, with 8 bases lining up with TRBD1. In germline, CDR1 is MNHNY, CDR2 SVGAGI (reference sequence). Losses at the gene ends were 5 bases for V and 7 bases for J; bases not matched to a gene: 6. CDR3 size: 13 residues. The CDR3 reads CASSKGQGGGYTF. The DNA of the CDR3 is TGTGCCAGCAGTAAAGGACAGGGTGGTGGCTACACCTTC.

This chain uses TRBV29-1 with TRBJ1-2; D call uncertain. V lost 5 bases to trimming and J lost 0 bases, with 19 bases between them. Germline V lookup: CDR1 SQVTM, CDR2 ANQGSEA. The CDR3 is 16 residues long. Here the CDR3 reads CSVSRTGMPTNYGYTF. As DNA, the CDR3 is TGCAGCGTTTCGAGAACTGGCATGCCCACTAACTATGGCTACACCTTC.

V gene TRBV29-1 combines with J gene TRBJ2-3; D gene unclear. This CDR3 region has 12 residues. The ends were cut back, 4 bases at V and 4 bases at J, with 9 bases in the middle. Looked up from germline, CDR1 is SQVTM and CDR2 is ANQGSEA. The CDR3 reads CSVVGLADTQYF. The CDR3 bases are TGCAGCGTTGTAGGCCTTGCAGATACGCAGTATTTT.

The chain uses TRBV30 and TRBJ2-5; D might be TRBD1 or TRBD2, each matching 6 bases. Germline CDR1 reads GTSNPN; CDR2 reads SVGIG (reference sequence). This CDR3 region has 12 residues. Trimming took off 5 bases at V and 5 bases at J, with 12 bases between the two ends. CDR3 bases: TGTGCCTGGGAAGGGGGGACGGAGACCCAGTACTTC. The encoded protein is CAWEGGTETQYF.

The chain combines TRBV20-1 with TRBJ1-2, with TRBD1 as a possible D gene (6 bases). The V gene's germline CDR1 is DFQATT and CDR2 SNEGSKA (reference sequence). V dropped 6 bases and J dropped 8 bases, with 19 bases sitting between them. The CDR3 runs to 13 residues. The CDR3 protein is CSAKRGSQGGYTF. For the CDR3, the DNA is TGCAGTGCGAAGAGGGGATCACAGGGAGGCTACACCTTC.

The CDR3 DNA follows: TGTGCCAGCAGCGAACAGGGGTCGAGGAACACTGAAGCTTTCTTT. Translation gives CASSEQGSRNTEAFF. The rearrangement uses TRBV14 and TRBJ1-1; TRBD1 agrees at 7 bases. This CDR3 has 15 amino acids. J gave up 1 base and V 5 bases, and 7 bases lay outside the gene matches. Germline CDR1 reads SGHDN; CDR2 reads FVKESK.

The chain couples TRBV9 to TRBJ2-1; no firm D call. There are 16 residues in the CDR3. Trimming cost V 0 bases and J 8 bases, with 18 bases left between them. CDR1 and CDR2 (germline): SGDLS, YYNGEE. The CDR3 loop reads CASSVDWGSIIDEQFF. The DNA of the CDR3 is TGTGCCAGCAGCGTAGATTGGGGATCCATCATTGATGAGCAGTTCTTC. The full variable domain, its missing parts supplied by reference TRBV9 and TRBJ2-1, is DSGVTQTPKHLITATGQRVTLRCSPRSGDLSVYWYQQSLDQGLQFLIQYYNGEERAKGNILERFSAQQFPDLHSELNLSSLELGDSALYFCASSVDWGSIIDEQFFGPGTRLTVL.

This clonotype was counted only a few times. This chain joins TRBV3-1 and TRBJ2-5, with D unclear. Germline V CDR1 and CDR2: LGHDT, YNNKEL (reference sequence). This CDR3 has 13 amino acids. V lost 3 bases and J 4 bases, leaving 9 bases between the germline ends. This CDR3 reads CASSQDWGETQYF. The CDR3, as DNA: TGTGCCAGCAGCCAGGATTGGGGAGAGACCCAGTACTTC.

The rearrangement joins TRBV12-3 or TRBV12-4 to TRBJ1-1; a possible D gene is TRBD1 (5 bases). The V gene lost 6 bases and the J gene lost 5 bases, with 13 bases spanning the gap. The CDR3 is 13 residues long. In DNA, the CDR3 is TGTGCCAGCAGGCCTCAGGGTTGGACTGAAGCTTTCTTT. This codes for CASRPQGWTEAFF.

This clonotype was detected only once. The chain recombines TRBV5-4 with TRBJ2-1, with D perhaps matching TRBD2 (6 bases). The CDR3 has 15 amino acids. Trimming left V 4 bases short and J 8 bases short, with 19 bases between. In germline, CDR1 is SGHNT, CDR2 YYREEE (reference sequence). The CDR3 nucleotides are TGTGCCAGCAGCCCCCCGGCCTCAGGGAGGCATGAGCAGTTCTTC. Protein sequence: CASSPPASGRHEQFF.